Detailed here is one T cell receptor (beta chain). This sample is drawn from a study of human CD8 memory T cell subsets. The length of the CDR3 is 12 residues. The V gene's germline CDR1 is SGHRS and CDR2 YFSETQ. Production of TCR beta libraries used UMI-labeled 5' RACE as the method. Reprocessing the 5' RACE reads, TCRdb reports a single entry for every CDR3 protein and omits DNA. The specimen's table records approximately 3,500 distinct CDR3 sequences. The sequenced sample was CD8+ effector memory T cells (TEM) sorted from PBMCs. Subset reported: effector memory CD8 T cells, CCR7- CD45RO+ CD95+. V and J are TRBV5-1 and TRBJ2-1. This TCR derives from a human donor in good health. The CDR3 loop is CASSLANNEQFF. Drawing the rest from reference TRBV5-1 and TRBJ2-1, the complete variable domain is KAGVTQTPRYLIKTRGQQVTLSCSPISGHRSVSWYQQTPGQGLQFLFEYFSETQRNKGNFPGRFSGRQFSNSRSEMNVSTLELGDSALYLCASSLANNEQFFGPGTRLTVL.